These 9 T cell receptor beta chains were sequenced from one sample in a study of spatial heterogeneity in lung cancer. TCRdb called the 5' RACE reads again in MiXCR, with one record for every CDR3 protein. Of approximately 40,000 distinct CDR3 sequences detected, roughly an eighth appear once; the ten largest clones hold 50% to 65%. Regarding time point: sample taken at primary tumor resection. Sequencing was performed on PBMCs, taken at surgery. These receptors came from a male donor with early-stage non-small cell lung cancer.

The chain is built from TRBV12-3 or TRBV12-4 and TRBJ1-1; D perhaps matches TRBD1 (5 bases). This CDR3 comprises 14 residues. Trimming took off 3 bases at V and 1 base at J, with 9 bases between the two ends. The CDR3 protein is CASSFNQGNTEAFF. In nucleotides, the CDR3 is TGTGCCAGCAGTTTCAACCAGGGGAACACTGAAGCTTTCTTT.

This clonotype showed up just a few times. The V and J genes are TRBV12-3 or TRBV12-4 and TRBJ1-1; a possible D gene is TRBD1 (5 bases). V was cut by 0 bases and J by 4 bases, with 9 bases left in between. The CDR3 sequence is 14 residues long. The CDR3 coding sequence is TGTGCCAGCAGTTTAGCGACAGTAGGCACTGAAGCTTTCTTT. It specifies CASSLATVGTEAFF.

The sample holds many counts of this clonotype. This CDR3 reads CASSLPPGGDTQYF. The CDR3 nucleotides read TGTGCCAGCAGCTTACCCCCAGGGGGGGATACGCAGTATTTT. V usage is TRBV7-2 and J usage is TRBJ2-3; D might be TRBD1 (7 bases). V was cut by 2 bases and J by 6 bases, with 12 bases left in between. The CDR3 has 14 residues. Germline CDR1 reads SGHTA; CDR2 reads FQGNSA.

The table lists this clonotype with a few counts. V usage is TRBV20-1 and J usage is TRBJ2-7, with a possible D match to TRBD1 (6 bases). From germline, CDR1 is DFQATT and CDR2 SNEGSKA (reference sequence). V gave up 0 bases and J gave up 4 bases, with 13 bases separating them. This CDR3 has 14 amino acids. The CDR3 region is CSARDLRGGYEQYF. The CDR3 nucleotides read TGCAGTGCTAGAGACCTCAGGGGCGGTTACGAGCAGTACTTC.

The chain recombines TRBV28 with TRBJ2-5; tentatively, D is TRBD2 (6 bases). V was trimmed by 5 bases and J by 2 bases, leaving 6 bases between them. This CDR3 is built from 12 residues. The germline V gene encodes CDR1 MDHEN and CDR2 SYDVKM. The CDR3 loop reads CASSGGQETQYF. Written as DNA, the CDR3 is TGTGCCAGCAGTGGGGGGCAAGAGACCCAGTACTTC.

This clonotype was detected ten times or more. The V gene is TRBV5-1, the J gene TRBJ1-2; 8 bases map to TRBD1. V shed 0 bases and J 1 base; nucleotides not matched to a gene: 5. The germline gives CDR1 SGHRS, CDR2 YFSETQ. The CDR3 runs 16 residues. The chain's CDR3 is CASSLAGQVINYGYTF. CDR3 bases: TGCGCCAGCAGCTTGGCGGGACAGGTCATTAACTATGGCTACACCTTC.

V is TRBV5-1 and J is TRBJ2-7, with D tentatively TRBD1 (6 bases). Trimming removed 3 bases at V and 2 bases at J, with 15 bases between. CDR1 and CDR2 (germline): SGHRS, YFSETQ. This CDR3 is built from 15 residues. In DNA form, the CDR3 reads TGCGCCAGCAGCTCGCCAAGCAGGGGCCCCTACGAGCAGTACTTC. Residues: CASSSPSRGPYEQYF.

This clonotype was seen ten or more times. The chain carries TRBV5-1 and TRBJ2-5, with 11 bases fitting TRBD1. V lost 0 bases, J lost 3 bases, and 13 bases stayed unmatched. The CDR3 extends over 19 amino acids. Germline CDR1 is SGHRS and CDR2 is YFSETQ. This CDR3 is CASSLAFLDRGRGKETQYF. CDR3 bases: TGCGCCAGCAGCTTGGCCTTCTTGGACAGGGGGCGCGGAAAAGAGACCCAGTACTTC.

This chain joins TRBV7-9 and TRBJ1-6; a weak D match, TRBD1 (5 bases). Germline V gene data show CDR1 as SEHNR and CDR2 as FQNEAQ (reference sequence). This CDR3 has 15 residues. V shed 5 bases and J shed 3 bases, with 11 bases lying between them. The DNA of the CDR3 is TGTGCCAGCAGCCCGGGACTGAACTATAATTCACCCCTCCACTTT. This codes for CASSPGLNYNSPLHF.